This TCR beta chain is from a study of T cell responses to AZD1222 COVID-19 vaccine. Study-wide results and caveats: Spike-specific TCR breadth and depth both grew after two AZD1222 doses. Donors were mostly white British, more females; clonal diversity possibly underestimated. Among vaccine-associated CD4 TCRs, coverage spanned spike, with dominance at 160-218 and 743-854.

The CDR3 totals 19 residues. This clone was observed once. The antigen is not known. Generated by immunoSEQ multiplex PCR, the TCRdb table keeps only in-frame clones and is missing some. The data hold around 110,000 clones, with approximately 85% observed a single time. The J gene is TRBJ2-7, the V gene TRBV21-1; TRBD1 is the table's D call, not checked against the DNA. TRBV21-1 represents a pseudogene. The TCR originated in an adult in good health. Specimen: peripheral blood, collected on day 0 of MenACWY control vaccination. Here the CDR3 reads CASSKEGRGSPSAPYEQYF. The CDR3 region has the DNA TGTGCCAGCAGCAAAGAAGGCAGGGGGTCCCCCTCTGCCCCCTACGAGCAGTACTTC.